A single sample is the source of the 5 T cell receptor beta chains below, sequenced in a study of CD8+ T cells in alopecia areata. Stated treatment: oral pan-JAK inhibitor, 5-10 mg twice daily. After isolation, RNA underwent reverse transcription to generate cDNA as the sequencing template. Here immunoSEQ multiplex PCR was the method, and the copy in TCRdb shows in-frame clones only, minus some. The sample lists 200,000 to 250,000 clones, approximately 70% occurring once. The sample in question was CD4+ T cells sorted from blood, obtained at approximately week 42, from a patient treated with tofacitinib. Receptor source: a human donor with alopecia areata.

CDR3 residues: CAWRVRGNTEAFF. The CDR3 DNA is TGTGCCTGGAGGGTACGTGGGAACACTGAAGCTTTCTTT. This rearrangement joins TRBV30 to TRBJ1-1, with D unclear. With 3 bases removed from V and 1 base from J, the gap between germline ends came to 9 bases. The CDR3 spans 13 residues. Germline loops: CDR1 GTSNPN, CDR2 SVGIG (reference sequence).

The J gene is TRBJ2-3, the V gene TRBV7-3; D is possibly TRBD2 (5 bases). The CDR3 has 14 amino acids. Between the trimmed V and J ends, which lost 5 bases and 1 base, there was a span of 10 bases. Germline assignment: CDR1 SGHTA and CDR2 FQGTGA. The CDR3, as DNA: TGTGCCAGCAGCGTGGACTCTCGCACAGATACGCAGTATTTT. Translated: CASSVDSRTDTQYF.

CDR3 bases: TGCGCCAGCAGCCAAGTTTCAGGATTGGGAGGCTACACCTTC. Translation: CASSQVSGLGGYTF. The chain couples TRBV4-1 to TRBJ1-2, with unresolved D. Germline CDR1 MGHRA, CDR2 YSYEKL. Trimming left V 1 base short and J 8 bases short, with 14 bases between. CDR3 length: 14 amino acids.

The V call is TRBV29-1, the J call TRBJ2-1, with 7 bases aligning to TRBD1. This CDR3 region has 17 residues. The germline V gene encodes CDR1 SQVTM and CDR2 ANQGSEA. V lost 3 bases and J lost 0; bases outside the gene matches: 11. CDR3: CSVDNRGWVSSYNEQFF. CDR3 DNA sequence: TGCAGCGTTGACAACAGGGGATGGGTCAGCTCCTACAATGAGCAGTTCTTC.

This chain connects TRBV19 to TRBJ1-5; no clear D gene. Trimming pared 7 bases from V and 4 bases from J, leaving 14 bases between. The CDR3 has 14 amino acids. The germline V gene encodes CDR1 LNHDA and CDR2 SQIVND (reference sequence). The chain's CDR3 is CASTPAAPNQPQHF. DNA of the CDR3: TGTGCCAGTACCCCCGCAGCCCCTAATCAGCCCCAGCATTTT.